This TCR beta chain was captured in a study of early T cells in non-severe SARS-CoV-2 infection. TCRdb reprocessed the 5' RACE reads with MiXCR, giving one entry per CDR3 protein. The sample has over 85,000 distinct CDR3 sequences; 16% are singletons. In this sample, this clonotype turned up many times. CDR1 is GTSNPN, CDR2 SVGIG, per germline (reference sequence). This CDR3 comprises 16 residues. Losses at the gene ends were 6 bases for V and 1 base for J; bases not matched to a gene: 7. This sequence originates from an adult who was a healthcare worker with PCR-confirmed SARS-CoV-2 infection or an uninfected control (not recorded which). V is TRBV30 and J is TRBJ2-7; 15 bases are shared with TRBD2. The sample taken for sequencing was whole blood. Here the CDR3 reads CACRTSGRVGSYEQYF. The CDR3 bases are TGTGCCTGCAGGACTAGCGGGAGGGTTGGATCCTACGAGCAGTACTTC.